These T cell receptor beta chains were read from a single sample in a study of T cell changes during pregnancy in multiple sclerosis. The data were produced by immunoSEQ multiplex PCR, yet TCRdb's version contains in-frame clones alone and is incomplete. Of around 47,000 clones listed, around 93% are singletons. The sample was CD8+ T cells from peripheral blood mononuclear cells, taken in the first trimester of pregnancy. These receptors all stem from a female donor with multiple sclerosis, enrolled in a pregnancy study. The CDR3 runs from the conserved cysteine through the conserved F or W. The D gene is left open where the match is weak. Clone size is shown for a subset of rows, as once, few, many or a class of expanded clone.

- | TRBJ1-5 | TRBV7-2 | - | CASSQTGGFQPQHF | TGTGCCAGCAGCCAGACGGGGGGGTTTCAGCCCCAGCATTTT
- | TRBJ2-7 | TRBV7-6 | - | CASSPKLDFYEQYF | TGTGCCAGCAGCCCCAAACTAGATTTCTACGAGCAGTACTTC
TRBD1 | TRBJ1-1 | TRBV4-1 | once | CASSQDSSTGSNTEAFF | TGCGCCAGCAGCCAAGACTCCTCGACAGGGTCGAACACTGAAGCTTTCTTT
TRBD1 | TRBJ1-5 | TRBV7-2 | once | CASSPAGTGGLQPQHF | TGTGCCAGCAGTCCCGCCGGGACAGGGGGACTTCAGCCCCAGCATTTT
- | TRBJ2-4 | TRBV19 | - | CASSMESIRAKNIQYF | TGTGCCAGTAGTATGGAGTCTATTAGGGCCAAAAACATTCAGTACTTC
TRBD1 | TRBJ2-5 | TRBV30 | - | CAWSDRGTQETQYF | TGTGCCTGGAGTGACAGGGGCACCCAAGAGACCCAGTACTTC
TRBD1 | TRBJ2-1 | TRBV5-4 | - | CASSLRQGDEQFF | TGTGCCAGCAGCTTGAGACAGGGAGATGAGCAGTTCTTC
- | TRBJ2-5 | TRBV27 | - | CASSPFPIRGETQYF | TGTGCCAGCAGTCCATTCCCGATCAGGGGAGAGACCCAGTACTTC
- | TRBJ2-1 | TRBV5-1 | - | CASSLDGEQFF | TGCGCCAGCAGCTTGGACGGTGAGCAGTTCTTC
- | TRBJ1-6 | TRBV27 | few | CASSPNGRSLHF | TGTGCCAGCAGTCCAAACGGGAGATCCCTCCACTTT
- | TRBJ1-4 | TRBV27 | - | CASSLTSGSDSPREKLFF | TGTGCCAGCAGTCTTACCTCTGGTTCGGACAGTCCTCGGGAAAAACTGTTTTTT
TRBD1 | TRBJ2-1 | TRBV30 | - | CAWSPTTGARSIYNNEQFF | TGTGCCTGGAGTCCAACGACAGGGGCCAGGTCAATTTATAACAATGAGCAGTTCTTC
- | TRBJ2-7 | TRBV6-5 | - | CASSYGLSSSYEQYF | TGTGCCAGCAGTTACGGGCTGAGCAGCTCCTACGAGCAGTACTTC
- | TRBJ1-5 | TRBV15 | once | CATSRESAGNQPQHF | TGTGCCACCAGCAGAGAATCGGCAGGGAATCAGCCCCAGCATTTT
- | TRBJ1-1 | TRBV19 | - | CASSISLMNTEAFF | TGTGCCAGTAGTATATCACTTATGAACACTGAAGCTTTCTTT
TRBD1 | TRBJ2-4 | TRBV5-1 | once | CASSSDRGGQGKNIQYF | TGCGCCAGCAGCTCGGACAGGGGAGGTCAGGGCAAAAACATTCAGTACTTC
- | TRBJ1-1 | TRBV6-5 | - | CASRRSGGRNTEAFF | TGTGCCAGCAGACGTAGCGGGGGGCGTAATACTGAAGCTTTCTTT
TRBD1 | TRBJ1-2 | TRBV6-6 | - | CASSPDRGLYGYTF | TGTGCCAGCAGCCCGGACAGGGGGCTTTATGGCTACACCTTC
TRBD2 | TRBJ2-1 | TRBV9 | once | CASSLAGGPEQFF | TGTGCCAGCAGCCTAGCGGGGGGGCCTGAGCAGTTCTTC
- | TRBJ1-5 | TRBV4-1 | - | CASSQERQSNQPQHF | TGCGCCAGCAGCCAAGAACGACAGAGCAATCAGCCCCAGCATTTT
- | TRBJ1-4 | TRBV15 | - | CATSRDRGLNEKLFF | TGTGCCACCAGCAGAGACCGGGGACTCAATGAAAAACTGTTTTTT
- | TRBJ1-2 | TRBV10-3 | - | CAISEWKENYGYTF | TGTGCCATCAGTGAGTGGAAGGAGAACTATGGCTACACCTTC
TRBD1 | TRBJ2-7 | TRBV5-4 | once | CASSITGAYEQYF | TGTGCCAGCAGCATCACAGGGGCCTACGAGCAGTACTTC
- | TRBJ2-7 | TRBV28 | - | CASSFGLDFSYEQYF | TGTGCCAGCAGTTTTGGACTGGATTTCTCCTACGAGCAGTACTTC
TRBD1 | TRBJ1-5 | TRBV2 | - | CASRADRASNQPQHF | TGTGCCAGCAGGGCGGACAGGGCGAGCAATCAGCCCCAGCATTTT
- | TRBJ1-3 | TRBV2 | - | CASVTGTGNTIYF | TGTGCCAGTGTGACGGGGACTGGAAACACCATATATTTT